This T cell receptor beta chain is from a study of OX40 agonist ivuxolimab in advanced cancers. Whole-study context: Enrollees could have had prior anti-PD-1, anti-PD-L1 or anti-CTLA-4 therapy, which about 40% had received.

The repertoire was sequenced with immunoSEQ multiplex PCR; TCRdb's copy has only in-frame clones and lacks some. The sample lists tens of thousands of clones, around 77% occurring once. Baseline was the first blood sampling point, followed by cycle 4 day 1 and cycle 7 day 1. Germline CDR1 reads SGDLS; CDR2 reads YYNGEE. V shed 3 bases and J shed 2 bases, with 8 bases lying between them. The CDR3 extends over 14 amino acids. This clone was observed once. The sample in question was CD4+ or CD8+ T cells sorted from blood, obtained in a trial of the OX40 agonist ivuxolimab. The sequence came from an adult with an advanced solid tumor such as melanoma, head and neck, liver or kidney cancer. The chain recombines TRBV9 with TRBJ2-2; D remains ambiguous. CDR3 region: CASSAASNTGELFF. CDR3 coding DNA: TGTGCCAGCAGCGCCGCCAGTAACACCGGGGAGCTGTTTTTT.